The 3 T cell receptor beta chains below were found in one sample sequenced in a study of tumor and adjacent non-tumor tissue in lung cancer. No cell sorting was done before RNA was extracted from the tissue. TCRbeta libraries were built with three rounds of nested PCR, modified from ARM-PCR. TCRdb passed the multiplex PCR reads through MiXCR, listing each CDR3 protein once. This sample has approximately 76,000 distinct CDR3 sequences, with less than 75% found just once. Sample: lung tumor tissue. The receptors were gathered from a woman aged 70-85 years with non-small cell lung cancer.

This chain uses TRBV6-2 or TRBV6-3 with TRBJ2-1; no definite D call. Germline CDR1 is MNHEY and CDR2 is SVGEGT. The CDR3 is made up of 13 amino acids. The CDR3 is CARSYSRLIEQFF. For the CDR3, the DNA is TGTGCACGCAGTTACTCGAGACTCATCGAGCAGTTCTTC.

Note on this clonotype: Here the CDR3 omits its conserved ending phenylalanine or tryptophan, so a read error is the likely source. The V and J genes are TRBV11-3 and TRBJ2-1; perhaps TRBD1 as D (6 bases). CDR1 is SGHNT and CDR2 is YENEEA in the germline V gene. Trimming left V 11 bases short and J 0 bases short, with 17 bases between. CDR3 length: 15 amino acids. This CDR3 is CAGTLEGGSYNEQFY. The CDR3 DNA is TGTGCCGGCACCTTGGAAGGGGGCTCCTACAATGAGCAGTTCTAC.

This clonotype was observed a single time. The germline gene is not matched at one end of the junction; a read error may be the cause. The chain has TRBV28 and TRBJ1-2; D possibly corresponds to TRBD1 (5 bases). CDR1 and CDR2 from the germline V gene are MDHEN and SYDVKM. The CDR3 length is 14 residues. CDR3 DNA: TGTTCCAGCAAGCCGGGACCGAACGACTATGACTACACCTTC. Its translation is CSSKPGPNDYDYTF.